These 30 T cell receptor beta chains came from one sample sequenced in a study of T-cell reconstitution after alpha-beta-depleted transplantation in children. The authors prepared the TCRbeta library with unique molecular identifiers. TCRdb recomputed calls from the PCR reads with MiXCR, one row per CDR3 protein. The sample lists some 830,000 distinct CDR3 sequences, less than 20% seen once, with just under 5% in the top ten. This material consisted of PBMCs, mostly from graft donor cells, taken 360 days after TCRalphabeta/CD19-depleted stem cell transplant. The receptor source for this set is a male patient under 18 who had a stem cell transplant for acute lymphoblastic leukemia, so the T cells may come from the graft donor.

This clonotype was seen more than once but under ten times. V and J are TRBV25-1 and TRBJ2-1, with TRBD2 matching 7 bases. Germline V gives CDR1 MGHDK, CDR2 SYGVNS. Unmatched junction bases numbered 0, after V lost 8 bases and J lost 2 bases. CDR3 length equals 12 residues. The DNA for the CDR3 is TGTGCCAGCGGGACTACCTACAATGAGCAGTTCTTC. Translated, it gives CASGTTYNEQFF. Looking up the rest from reference TRBV25-1 and TRBJ2-1 gives the full variable domain: EADIYQTPRYLVIGTGKKITLECSQTMGHDKMYWYQQDPGMELHLIHYSYGVNSTEKGDLSSESTVSRIRTEHFPLTLESARPSHTSQYLCASGTTYNEQFFGPGTRLTVL.

V is TRBV5-1 and J is TRBJ2-7; 7 bases are a match to TRBD2. After removal of 0 bases from V and 3 bases from J, the junction contained 18 bases not matched to a gene. This CDR3 spans 19 amino acids. The germline V gene has CDR1 SGHRS and CDR2 YFSETQ. The DNA of the CDR3 is TGCGCCAGCAGCTTGGAGGGCGGGAGAGATAGGAGATTCTTCTACGAGCAGTACTTC. It specifies CASSLEGGRDRRFFYEQYF.

This clonotype showed up many times. This chain uses TRBV6-5 with TRBJ1-2; D unclear. V shed 6 bases and J shed 0 bases, with 5 bases lying between them. The CDR3 sequence is 12 residues long. Per the germline V gene, CDR1 is MNHEY and CDR2 is SVGAGI. The CDR3 DNA reads as TGTGCCAGCAGCCGCACTAACTATGGCTACACCTTC. Translating it yields CASSRTNYGYTF.

This rearrangement joins TRBV7-8 to TRBJ2-7; perhaps D is TRBD1 or TRBD2 (5 bases each). V was clipped by 4 bases and J by 3 bases, with 13 bases between them. Per the germline V gene, CDR1 is SGHVS and CDR2 is FQNEAQ. This CDR3 is built from 14 residues. CDR3 in amino acids: CASSYPGANYEQYF. The DNA of the CDR3 is TGTGCCAGCAGCTATCCCGGGGCCAACTACGAGCAGTACTTC. Full variable domain (rest looked up from reference TRBV7-8 and TRBJ2-7): GAGVSQSPRYKVAKRGQDVALRCDPISGHVSLFWYQQALGQGPEFLTYFQNEAQLDKSGLPSDRFFAERPEGSVSTLKIQRTQQEDSAVYLCASSYPGANYEQYFGPGTRLTVT.

The chain couples TRBV21-1 to TRBJ2-5; TRBD2, as called in the table, went unchecked against the DNA. TRBV21-1 represents a pseudogene. This CDR3 is 16 amino acids long. The CDR3 coding sequence is TGTGCCAGCAGCACCCTGAGCGGGAGGGCCGCAGAGACCCAGTACTTC. This gives the protein CASSTLSGRAAETQYF.

V is TRBV29-1 and J is TRBJ2-3, with 7 nucleotides matching TRBD2. The CDR3 is 13 residues long. The trim removed 4 bases at V and 4 bases at J, leaving 5 bases unmatched. CDR1 SQVTM and CDR2 ANQGSEA come from the germline V gene. Here the CDR3 reads CSVAAGAADTQYF. In nucleotides, the CDR3 is TGCAGCGTTGCCGCGGGAGCCGCAGATACGCAGTATTTT.

This clonotype appeared a few times. The chain links TRBV4-1 to TRBJ2-3; TRBD2 might be the D (5 bases). V shed 5 bases and J shed 4 bases, with 19 bases lying between them. Germline lookup yields CDR1 MGHRA and CDR2 YSYEKL. This CDR3 contains 16 residues. The CDR3 loop is CASSSPPAAVADTQYF. The DNA for the CDR3 is TGCGCCAGCAGCTCCCCCCCGGCAGCGGTCGCAGATACGCAGTATTTT.

This chain connects TRBV27 to TRBJ2-1; 11 bases match TRBD2. V trimming: 6 bases; J trimming: 0 bases; junction bases outside the gene matches: 16. This CDR3 has 20 amino acids. From germline, CDR1 is MNHEY and CDR2 SMNVEV (reference sequence). The CDR3 region has the DNA TGTGCCAGCAGACCTCTAGCGGGGGGTGAGGGGATAAGCTCCTACAATGAGCAGTTCTTC. Translation: CASRPLAGGEGISSYNEQFF.

The chain carries TRBV6-5 and TRBJ2-7; TRBD2 is a possible D gene (5 bases). Germline V gene data show CDR1 as MNHEY and CDR2 as SVGAGI. This CDR3 region has 14 residues. Trimming shortened V by 2 bases and J by 3 bases, and 11 bases separated the two germline ends. The CDR3 loop reads CASSYGREFYEQYF. The CDR3 DNA reads as TGTGCCAGCAGTTACGGTCGGGAATTCTACGAGCAGTACTTC.

This chain connects TRBV24-1 to TRBJ2-7, with 12 bases fitting TRBD1. The germline CDR1 and CDR2 sequences are KGHDR and SFDVKD. The trim removed 8 bases at V and 7 bases at J, leaving 5 bases unmatched. The CDR3 runs to 13 residues. The CDR3 loop reads CATIRDRGQEQYF. DNA for the CDR3: TGTGCCACCATCCGGGACAGGGGGCAAGAGCAGTACTTC.

The V gene is TRBV7-9, the J gene TRBJ2-5, with TRBD2 as a possible D gene (6 bases). The germline gives CDR1 SEHNR, CDR2 FQNEAQ (reference sequence). V dropped 5 bases and J dropped 2 bases, with 18 bases sitting between them. The CDR3 spans 16 residues. The CDR3 loop is CASSPGLNQAQETQYF. CDR3 DNA: TGTGCCAGCAGCCCGGGACTTAACCAGGCGCAAGAGACCCAGTACTTC.

The V and J genes are TRBV2 and TRBJ2-3; 9 nucleotides agree with TRBD2. J lost 4 bases, V lost 6 bases, and 5 bases had no gene match. In germline, CDR1 is SNHLY, CDR2 FYNNEI. The CDR3 contains 14 residues. The CDR3 is CASSLAGVSDTQYF. The CDR3 region has the DNA TGTGCCAGCAGCTTAGCGGGAGTGTCAGATACGCAGTATTTT.

The chain carries TRBV24-1 and TRBJ2-3, with D possibly being TRBD1 or TRBD2 (6 bases each). Trimming stripped 2 bases from V and 0 bases from J, with 8 bases between. Germline CDR1 is KGHDR and CDR2 is SFDVKD. There are 15 residues in the CDR3. DNA of the CDR3: TGTGCCACCAGTGATTCGGGGGCCAGCACAGATACGCAGTATTTT. This gives the protein CATSDSGASTDTQYF.

Only a few counts were recorded for this clonotype. This chain connects TRBV29-1 to TRBJ2-1; 10 bases agree with TRBD2. V was pared by 4 bases and J by 8 bases, with 11 bases of the junction left unmatched. There are 15 residues in the CDR3. Germline V CDR1 and CDR2: SQVTM, ANQGSEA. CDR3 sequence: CSVALSGRAGDEQFF. CDR3 in DNA: TGCAGCGTTGCTCTAAGCGGGAGGGCCGGGGATGAGCAGTTCTTC.

This clonotype came up once. This chain joins TRBV7-8 and TRBJ2-1; the match to TRBD1 covers 8 bases. CDR3 length: 15 amino acids. V lost 4 bases, J lost 9 bases, and 11 bases stayed unmatched. CDR1 is SGHVS, CDR2 FQNEAQ, per germline. CDR3 nucleotide sequence: TGTGCCAGCAGCTACCAGACAGGGGTGAGGGGTGAGCAGTTCTTC. The encoded protein is CASSYQTGVRGEQFF.

The V gene is TRBV30, the J gene TRBJ1-5, with unresolved D. Germline-derived CDR1 and CDR2 are GTSNPN and SVGIG (reference sequence). V was trimmed by 1 base and J by 4 bases, leaving 8 bases between them. The CDR3 spans 13 residues. In nucleotides, the CDR3 is TGTGCCTGGAGTGACCAAGGGAATCAGCCCCAGCATTTT. This sequence encodes CAWSDQGNQPQHF. The full variable domain, its missing parts supplied by reference TRBV30 and TRBJ1-5, is SQTIHQWPATLVQPVGSPLSLECTVEGTSNPNLYWYRQAAGRGLQLLFYSVGIGQISSEVPQNLSASRPQDRQFILSSKKLLLSDSGFYLCAWSDQGNQPQHFGDGTRLSIL.

This clonotype was detected many times. This chain uses TRBV24-1 with TRBJ2-1, with D possibly called TRBD1 or TRBD2 (5 bases each). Germline CDR1 KGHDR, CDR2 SFDVKD. This CDR3 spans 14 amino acids. The V and J ends lost 2 bases and 11 bases respectively, with 15 bases between them. The CDR3 DNA follows: TGTGCCACCAGTGATTCACCTCGGGACGATAAGCAGTTCTTC. Translation gives CATSDSPRDDKQFF.

This clonotype was seen a few times. The V gene is TRBV7-9, the J gene TRBJ2-2; a weak D match, TRBD2 (6 bases). Trimming cost V 5 bases and J 5 bases, with 15 bases left between them. This CDR3 has 15 amino acids. Germline V gives CDR1 SEHNR, CDR2 FQNEAQ (reference sequence). The CDR3 protein is CASSQTAGWTGELFF. Here the CDR3 DNA reads TGTGCCAGCAGCCAGACCGCGGGATGGACCGGGGAGCTGTTTTTT.

The CDR3 sequence is CATLQRDTYEQYF. Here the CDR3 DNA reads TGTGCCACCCTCCAGCGGGATACCTACGAGCAGTACTTC. The rearrangement joins TRBV15 to TRBJ2-7, with 7 bases aligning to TRBD2. J lost 2 bases, V lost 8 bases, and 6 bases had no gene match. The germline V gene encodes CDR1 LNHNV and CDR2 YYDKDF (reference sequence). The CDR3 consists of 13 residues.

This clonotype has only a few counts. V is TRBV2 and J is TRBJ2-3; 8 bases line up with TRBD2. Germline CDR1 is SNHLY and CDR2 is FYNNEI. The CDR3 spans 15 residues. With V trimmed by 2 bases and J by 5 bases, 6 bases remained unmatched. CDR3 loop: CASSEHRLAGDTQYF. The CDR3 DNA reads as TGTGCCAGCAGTGAACATAGGCTAGCGGGAGATACGCAGTATTTT.

CDR3 amino acids: CASSLRSLGTDTQYF. The CDR3 nucleotides are TGTGCCAGCAGCTTAAGGTCCCTGGGGACAGATACGCAGTATTTT. The J gene is TRBJ2-3, the V gene TRBV7-9; D gene unclear. The CDR3 is made up of 15 amino acids. V was trimmed by 2 bases and J by 3 bases, leaving 12 bases between them. Per the germline V gene, CDR1 is SEHNR and CDR2 is FQNEAQ (reference sequence).

This clonotype came up many times. CDR3 amino acids: CASSPRSGYEQYF. The CDR3 DNA is TGTGCCAGCAGTCCCCGCTCAGGTTACGAGCAGTACTTC. The V and J genes are TRBV12-3 or TRBV12-4 and TRBJ2-7; D uncertain. The CDR3 runs 13 residues. The V gene lost 5 bases and the J gene lost 4 bases, with 12 bases spanning the gap.

This rearrangement joins TRBV2 to TRBJ2-7, with TRBD2 matching 9 bases. Germline values: CDR1 SNHLY, CDR2 FYNNEI. CDR3 length: 17 amino acids. V was clipped by 0 bases and J by 0 bases; unmatched bases: 6. The CDR3 bases are TGTGCCAGCAGTGAAGCGCGGGGGGGAGGCCTCTCCTACGAGCAGTACTTC. Protein product: CASSEARGGGLSYEQYF.

This clonotype was counted many times. The rearrangement links TRBV20-1 to TRBJ1-1; no definite D call. The CDR3 extends over 12 amino acids. Per germline, CDR1 DFQATT and CDR2 SNEGSKA (reference sequence). Trimming took off 4 bases at V and 0 bases at J, with 6 bases between the two ends. The CDR3: CSAKVLNTEAFF. CDR3 bases: TGCAGTGCTAAAGTGTTGAACACTGAAGCTTTCTTT.

The chain recombines TRBV29-1 with TRBJ2-7; the match to TRBD1 covers 7 bases. V lost 6 bases and J lost 1; bases outside the gene matches: 9. Germline V gene sequence: CDR1 SQVTM, CDR2 ANQGSEA. This CDR3 contains 14 residues. In DNA, the CDR3 is TGCAGCGTCGCTTTAAAGGGACAGTCCTACGAGCAGTACTTC. It translates to CSVALKGQSYEQYF.

This clonotype has a handful of counts. The rearrangement joins TRBV7-3 to TRBJ2-5; D is unresolved. The CDR3 has 15 amino acids. Germline V lookup: CDR1 SGHTA, CDR2 FQGTGA. V was clipped by 0 bases and J by 5 bases, with 13 bases between them. The CDR3 loop is CASSLTGIVGETQYF. The CDR3, as DNA: TGTGCCAGCAGCTTAACAGGGATTGTCGGGGAGACCCAGTACTTC.

This clonotype was seen only a few times. The CDR3, as DNA: TGTGCCAGCAGGGGTGGGACTAGCGGGGAGGCAGATACGCAGTATTTT. Its translation is CASRGGTSGEADTQYF. The chain uses TRBV7-6 and TRBJ2-3; 13 nucleotides agree with TRBD2. The CDR3 is made up of 16 amino acids. Germline values: CDR1 SGHVS, CDR2 FNYEAQ. V was clipped by 6 bases and J by 4 bases; unmatched bases: 7.

The chain carries TRBV5-1 and TRBJ2-1; D unclear. CDR1 and CDR2 (germline): SGHRS, YFSETQ. The V end lost 7 bases, the J end lost 0 bases, and 14 bases lay between the germline ends. This CDR3 region has 15 residues. Here the CDR3 DNA reads TGCGCCAGCCCCTCCGGGCAAAGCTCCTACAATGAGCAGTTCTTC. This encodes CASPSGQSSYNEQFF.

This chain joins TRBV20-1 and TRBJ2-7, with D unclear. This CDR3 spans 14 amino acids. Germline loops: CDR1 DFQATT, CDR2 SNEGSKA (reference sequence). In nucleotides, the CDR3 is TGCAGGGCCACCCCCGACAAGAGCTCCTACGAGCAGTACTTC. This encodes CRATPDKSSYEQYF.

The chain recombines TRBV11-1 with TRBJ1-2, with TRBD1 as a possible D gene (6 bases). V lost 5 bases to trimming and J lost 1 base, with 14 bases between them. The CDR3 runs to 15 residues. Germline loops: CDR1 SGHAT, CDR2 FQDESV (reference sequence). The CDR3 loop reads CASSDTGTINYGYTF. The CDR3 DNA reads as TGTGCCAGCAGCGACACAGGGACAATTAACTATGGCTACACCTTC.